Listed below are T cell receptor beta chains from one sample, sequenced in a study of blood T cell repertoires in COVID-19. TCRdb keeps only in-frame clones here, not all; method: immunoSEQ multiplex PCR. The data hold around 300,000 clones, with 75% to 90% observed a single time. The sample was peripheral blood. The receptors shown here come from a woman aged 70-85 years with acute or convalescent COVID-19. CDR3s include the opening cysteine and the closing phenylalanine or tryptophan. D genes are given only for firm matches. Only some rows state a clone size, as once, few, many or a class for expanded clones.

TRBJ1-2,once,TRBV10-3,-,CAIRVGGQPLYGYTF,TGTGCCATCAGAGTGGGCGGACAGCCGCTCTATGGCTACACCTTC
TRBJ1-3,-,TRBV6-5,-,CASRAQGNGNTIYF,TGTGCCAGCAGGGCACAGGGAAATGGAAACACCATATATTTT
TRBJ2-2,-,TRBV19,-,CASSIDPAAGGELFF,TGTGCCAGTAGTATAGATCCAGCGGCGGGCGGGGAGCTGTTTTTT
TRBJ2-2,few,TRBV3-1/TRBV3-2,-,CASSQAFQVGTGELFF,TGTGCCAGCAGCCAAGCTTTCCAGGTAGGCACCGGGGAGCTGTTTTTT
TRBJ1-2,-,TRBV6-5,-,CASTPDGGGYTF,TGTGCCAGCACCCCGGACGGGGGGGGCTACACCTTC
TRBJ2-3,-,TRBV18,TRBD1,CASSRQGSTDTQYF,TGTGCCAGCTCGCGACAGGGTAGCACAGATACGCAGTATTTT
TRBJ2-3,-,TRBV11-2,TRBD1,CASSRLQGTDTQYF,TGTGCCAGCAGTCGGCTACAGGGGACAGATACGCAGTATTTT
TRBJ1-3,-,TRBV9,-,CASSPERGTGNTIYF,TGTGCCAGCAGCCCCGAGCGGGGGACTGGAAACACCATATATTTT
TRBJ2-3,-,TRBV11-2,-,CASSSYSVGQYF,TGTGCCAGCAGCTCTTATAGCGTCGGGCAGTATTTT
TRBJ2-3,-,TRBV6-5,-,CASSYPSSTDTQYF,TGTGCCAGCAGTTACCCCTCCTCCACAGATACGCAGTATTTT
TRBJ1-1,-,TRBV19,TRBD1,CASKLDRDTEAFF,TGTGCCAGTAAATTGGACAGGGATACTGAAGCTTTCTTT
TRBJ1-1,-,TRBV5-1,TRBD1,CASSLEGTGTGAKAFF,TGCGCCAGCAGCTTGGAAGGGACCGGGACAGGGGCGAAAGCTTTCTTT
TRBJ2-3,-,TRBV29-1,-,CSAAGQGKRGSTDTQYF,TGCAGCGCGGCAGGGCAGGGGAAGAGGGGTAGCACAGATACGCAGTATTTT
TRBJ1-5,few,TRBV27,TRBD1,CASSDRGQGGNQPQHF,TGTGCCAGCAGTGATCGAGGACAGGGAGGCAATCAGCCCCAGCATTTT
TRBJ1-2,once,TRBV18,TRBD1,CASSTNDRGAGYTF,TGTGCCAGCTCAACTAACGACAGGGGCGCTGGCTACACCTTC
TRBJ1-3,-,TRBV7-6,-,CASSLGTTWGNTIYF,TGTGCCAGCAGCTTAGGGACAACCTGGGGAAACACCATATATTTT
TRBJ2-7,once,TRBV7-9,-,CASSLDTSYEQYF,TGTGCCAGCAGCTTAGATACTAGCTACGAGCAGTACTTC
TRBJ2-3,-,TRBV5-1,TRBD2,CASSLRGGHTDTQYF,TGCGCCAGCAGCTTGCGGGGGGGGCACACAGATACGCAGTATTTT
TRBJ1-4,-,TRBV27,-,CASSLRGGEKLFF,TGTGCCAGCAGTTTACGGGGAGGAGAAAAACTGTTTTTT
TRBJ2-3,-,TRBV5-1,-,CASSLLAGVTDTQYF,TGCGCCAGCAGCTTGCTTGCAGGGGTTACAGATACGCAGTATTTT
TRBJ2-5,-,TRBV11-3,-,CASSPAGSETQYF,TGTGCCAGCAGCCCGGCGGGGTCGGAGACCCAGTACTTC
TRBJ1-2,-,TRBV3-1/TRBV3-2,-,CASSQDRAARANYGYTF,TGTGCCAGCAGCCAAGATCGAGCAGCCCGGGCTAACTATGGCTACACCTTC
TRBJ2-5,-,TRBV7-8,-,CASSSLLGAPETQYF,TGTGCCAGCAGCTCCCTTCTAGGGGCTCCAGAGACCCAGTACTTC
TRBJ2-5,-,TRBV5-6,TRBD2,CASSLLRGDQETQYF,TGTGCCAGCAGCTTGTTGCGGGGGGACCAAGAGACCCAGTACTTC
TRBJ2-7,-,TRBV27,-,CASSSFSLPGGEQYF,TGTGCCAGCAGTTCGTTCTCGCTACCCGGAGGCGAGCAGTACTTC
TRBJ1-2,-,TRBV18,TRBD1,CASSPSQTGVRGGYTF,TGTGCCAGCTCACCTTCTCAGACAGGGGTTCGTGGCGGCTACACCTTC
TRBJ1-2,few,TRBV29-1,TRBD1,CSGIGQGVGYTF,TGCAGCGGTATAGGACAGGGGGTTGGCTACACCTTC
TRBJ2-2,-,TRBV7-2,-,CASSLVYGTGELFF,TGTGCCAGCAGCTTAGTATACGGGACCGGGGAGCTGTTTTTT
TRBJ2-3,-,TRBV7-6,-,CASSPNSGGARPDTQYF,TGTGCCAGCAGCCCAAACTCGGGGGGCGCTCGCCCAGATACGCAGTATTTT
TRBJ1-1,-,TRBV7-9,-,CASGLRARGTEAFF,TGTGCCAGCGGCCTTAGAGCGCGGGGGACTGAAGCTTTCTTT
TRBJ2-1,-,TRBV2,TRBD2,CASRRLAGHNEQFF,TGTGCCAGCAGGCGACTAGCGGGGCACAATGAGCAGTTCTTC
TRBJ2-1,-,TRBV5-4,-,CASSSGQPTYNEQFF,TGTGCCAGCAGCTCCGGACAGCCGACCTACAATGAGCAGTTCTTC
TRBJ1-5,-,TRBV7-2,-,CASSLAGRGLDQPQHF,TGTGCCAGCAGCTTAGCGGGCAGGGGATTAGATCAGCCCCAGCATTTT
TRBJ2-2,-,TRBV18,-,CASSPYRKGNTGELFF,TGTGCCAGCTCACCTTACAGGAAGGGGAACACCGGGGAGCTGTTTTTT
TRBJ1-1,-,TRBV19,-,CASSIRSGDGAFF,TGTGCCAGTAGTATAAGGTCGGGGGACGGGGCTTTCTTT
TRBJ1-1,once,TRBV4-2,-,CASSQDRRGVTEAFF,TGTGCCAGCAGCCAAGACCGGAGGGGAGTCACTGAAGCTTTCTTT
TRBJ2-1,-,TRBV6-5,-,CATPTSPSSYNEQFF,TGTGCCACACCAACCTCCCCGAGCTCCTACAATGAGCAGTTCTTC
TRBJ1-5,-,TRBV6-5,-,CASSSEYSNQPQHF,TGTGCCAGCAGTTCCGAGTATAGCAATCAGCCCCAGCATTTT
TRBJ2-1,-,TRBV3-1/TRBV3-2,TRBD1,CASSLSTGYYNEQFF,TGTGCCAGCAGCCTCTCGACAGGGTACTACAATGAGCAGTTCTTC
TRBJ2-2,-,TRBV2,TRBD2,CASIGLAGAGELFF,TGTGCCAGCATTGGGCTAGCGGGGGCCGGGGAGCTGTTTTTT